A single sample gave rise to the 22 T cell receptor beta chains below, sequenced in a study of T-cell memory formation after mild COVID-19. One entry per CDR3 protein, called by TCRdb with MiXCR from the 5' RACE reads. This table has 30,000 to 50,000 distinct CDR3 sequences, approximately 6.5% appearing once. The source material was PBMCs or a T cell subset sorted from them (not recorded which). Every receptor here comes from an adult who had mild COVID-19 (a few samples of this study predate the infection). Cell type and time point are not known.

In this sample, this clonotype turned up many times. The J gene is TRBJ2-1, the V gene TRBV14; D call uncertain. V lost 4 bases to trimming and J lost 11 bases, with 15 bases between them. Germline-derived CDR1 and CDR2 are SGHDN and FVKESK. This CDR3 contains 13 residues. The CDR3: CASSLSTPIKQFF. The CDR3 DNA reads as TGTGCCAGCAGCCTCTCTACTCCGATTAAGCAGTTCTTC.

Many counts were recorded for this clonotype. The CDR3 sequence: CASSPGTVNNEQFF. The CDR3 nucleotides are TGTGCCAGCAGCCCCGGGACAGTAAACAATGAGCAGTTCTTC. V and J are TRBV9 and TRBJ2-1; 7 bases are a match to TRBD1. Germline trimming cut 4 bases from V and 5 bases from J; bases unmatched to any gene: 6. This CDR3 is 14 amino acids long. In germline, CDR1 is SGDLS, CDR2 YYNGEE.

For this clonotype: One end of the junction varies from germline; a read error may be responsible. CDR3 region: CASSLTSGSSSNEQFF. CDR3 bases: TGTGCCAGCAGTCTCACTAGCGGGAGCTCCTCCAATGAGCAGTTCTTC. The rearrangement joins TRBV12-3 or TRBV12-4 to TRBJ2-1; 11 positions match TRBD2. The length of the CDR3 is 16 residues.

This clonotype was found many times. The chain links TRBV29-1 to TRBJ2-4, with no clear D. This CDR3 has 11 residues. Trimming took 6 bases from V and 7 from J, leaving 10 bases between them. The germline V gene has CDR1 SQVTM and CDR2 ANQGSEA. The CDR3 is CSVKTSNIQYF. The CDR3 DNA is TGCAGCGTAAAGACCTCTAACATTCAGTACTTC.

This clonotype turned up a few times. The CDR3 reads CASSSLGQGSNSPLHF. The CDR3 nucleotides are TGTGCCAGCAGCTCCTTAGGACAGGGCTCGAATTCACCCCTCCACTTT. This chain links TRBV7-3 with TRBJ1-6; 8 positions match TRBD1. This CDR3 is built from 16 residues. V was pared by 4 bases and J by 7 bases, with 9 bases of the junction left unmatched. CDR1 and CDR2 from the germline V gene are SGHTA and FQGTGA.

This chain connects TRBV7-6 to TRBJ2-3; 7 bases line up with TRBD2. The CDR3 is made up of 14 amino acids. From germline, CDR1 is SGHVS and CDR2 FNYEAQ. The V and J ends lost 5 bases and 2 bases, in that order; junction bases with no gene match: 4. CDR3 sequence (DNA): TGTGCCAGCAGCCCAGCGGGGAACACAGATACGCAGTATTTT. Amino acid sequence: CASSPAGNTDTQYF.

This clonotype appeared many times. CDR3 loop: CASSLDRNNYGYTF. The CDR3 coding sequence is TGTGCCAGCAGCTTGGACAGGAATAACTATGGCTACACCTTC. V usage is TRBV11-2 and J usage is TRBJ1-2; 7 nucleotides line up with TRBD1. The germline CDR1 and CDR2 sequences are SGHAT and FQNNGV. Trimming cost V 3 bases and J 1 base; bases outside gene matches: 2. This CDR3 contains 14 residues. The full variable domain, completed using reference TRBV11-2 and TRBJ1-2, is EAGVAQSPRYKIIEKRQSVAFWCNPISGHATLYWYQQILGQGPKLLIQFQNNGVVDDSQLPKDRFSAERLKGVDSTLKIQPAKLEDSAVYLCASSLDRNNYGYTFGSGTRLTVV.

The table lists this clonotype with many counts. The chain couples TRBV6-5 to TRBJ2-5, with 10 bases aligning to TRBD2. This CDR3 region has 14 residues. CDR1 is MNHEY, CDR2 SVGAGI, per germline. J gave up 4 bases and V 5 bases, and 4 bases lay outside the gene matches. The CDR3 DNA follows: TGTGCCAGCAGTCAGCGGGGGGGCCGAGAGACCCAGTACTTC. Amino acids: CASSQRGGRETQYF.

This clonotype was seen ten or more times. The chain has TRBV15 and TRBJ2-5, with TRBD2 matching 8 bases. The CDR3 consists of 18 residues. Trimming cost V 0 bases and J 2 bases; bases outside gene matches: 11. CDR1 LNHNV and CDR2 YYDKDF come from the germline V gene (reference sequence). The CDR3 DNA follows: TGTGCCACCAGCAGAGAAACCCTCGGACTAGCAATGCAAGAGACCCAGTACTTC. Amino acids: CATSRETLGLAMQETQYF.

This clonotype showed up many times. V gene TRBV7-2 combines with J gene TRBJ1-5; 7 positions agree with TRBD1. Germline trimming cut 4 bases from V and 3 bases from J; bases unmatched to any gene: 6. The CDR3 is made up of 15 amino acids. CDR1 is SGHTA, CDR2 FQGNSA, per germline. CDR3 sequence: CASSSGGGINQPQHF. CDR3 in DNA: TGTGCCAGCAGCTCAGGGGGAGGGATCAATCAGCCCCAGCATTTT.

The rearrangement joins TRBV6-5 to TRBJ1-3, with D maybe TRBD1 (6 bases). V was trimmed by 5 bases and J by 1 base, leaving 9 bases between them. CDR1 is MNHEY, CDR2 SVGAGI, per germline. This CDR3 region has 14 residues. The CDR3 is CASSDRNSGNTIYF. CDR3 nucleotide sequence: TGTGCCAGCAGTGACAGGAATTCTGGAAACACCATATATTTT.

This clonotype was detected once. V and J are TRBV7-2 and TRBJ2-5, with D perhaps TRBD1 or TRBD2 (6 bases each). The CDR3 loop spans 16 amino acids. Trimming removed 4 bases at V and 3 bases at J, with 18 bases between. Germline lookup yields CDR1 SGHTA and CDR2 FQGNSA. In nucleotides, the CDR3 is TGTGCCAGCAGCTCGAAGGGGGGCAGAGCGAAAGAGACCCAGTACTTC. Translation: CASSSKGGRAKETQYF.

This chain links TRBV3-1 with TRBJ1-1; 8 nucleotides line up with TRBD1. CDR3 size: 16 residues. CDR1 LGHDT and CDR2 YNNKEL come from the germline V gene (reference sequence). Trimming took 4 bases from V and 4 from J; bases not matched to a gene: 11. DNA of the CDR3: TGTGCCAGCAGCCGAAACACAGGGGGAGGAGGCACTGAAGCTTTCTTT. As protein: CASSRNTGGGGTEAFF.

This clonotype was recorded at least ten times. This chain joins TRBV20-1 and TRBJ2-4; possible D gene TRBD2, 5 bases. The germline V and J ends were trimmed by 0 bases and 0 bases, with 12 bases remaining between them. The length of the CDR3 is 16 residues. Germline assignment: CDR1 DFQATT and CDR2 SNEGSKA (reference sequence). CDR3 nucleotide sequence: TGCAGTGCTAGAGAATGGGAGAGAACAGCCAAAAACATTCAGTACTTC. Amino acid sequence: CSAREWERTAKNIQYF.

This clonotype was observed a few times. The CDR3 protein is CASSVSLGVTEAFF. The CDR3 bases are TGTGCCAGCAGTGTTAGCCTCGGGGTCACTGAAGCTTTCTTT. The V call is TRBV25-1, the J call TRBJ1-1; no clear D gene. Trimming took off 4 bases at V and 4 bases at J, with 13 bases between the two ends. CDR3 length: 14 amino acids. Germline values: CDR1 MGHDK, CDR2 SYGVNS.

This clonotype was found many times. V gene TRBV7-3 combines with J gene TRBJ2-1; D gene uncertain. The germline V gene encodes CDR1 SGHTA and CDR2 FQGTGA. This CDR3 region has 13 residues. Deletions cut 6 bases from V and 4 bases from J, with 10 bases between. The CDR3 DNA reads TGTGCCAGCAGTGCTCATCAGTACAATGAGCAGTTCTTC. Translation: CASSAHQYNEQFF.

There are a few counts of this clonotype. CDR3 sequence: CASSPTSGGTSTDTQYF. DNA of the CDR3: TGTGCCAGCTCACCGACTAGCGGGGGGACTAGCACAGATACGCAGTATTTT. The chain joins TRBV18 to TRBJ2-3; 13 bases are a match to TRBD2. CDR3 size: 17 residues. Trimming removed 3 bases from V and 0 bases from J; junction bases left unmatched: 3. Per the germline V gene, CDR1 is KGHSH and CDR2 is LQKENI. The variable domain in full, with the rest retrieved from reference TRBV18 and TRBJ2-3, is NAGVMQNPRHLVRRRGQEARLRCSPMKGHSHVYWYRQLPEEGLKFMVYLQKENIIDESGMPKERFSAEFPKEGPSILRIQQVVRGDSAAYFCASSPTSGGTSTDTQYFGPGTRLTVL.

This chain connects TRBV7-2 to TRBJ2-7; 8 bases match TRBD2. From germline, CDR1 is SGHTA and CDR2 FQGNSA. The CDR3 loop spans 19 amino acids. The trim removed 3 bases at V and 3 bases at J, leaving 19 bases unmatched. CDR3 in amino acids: CASSFLTWDVSGDLYEQYF. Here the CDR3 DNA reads TGTGCCAGCAGCTTCTTAACCTGGGATGTTAGCGGGGACCTCTACGAGCAGTACTTC.

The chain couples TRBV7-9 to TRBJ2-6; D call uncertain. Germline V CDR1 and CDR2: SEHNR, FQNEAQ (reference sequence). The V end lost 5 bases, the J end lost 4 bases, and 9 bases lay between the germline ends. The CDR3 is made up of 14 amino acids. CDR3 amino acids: CASSRSEGANVLTF. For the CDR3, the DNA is TGTGCCAGCAGCCGCTCCGAAGGGGCCAACGTCCTGACTTTC.

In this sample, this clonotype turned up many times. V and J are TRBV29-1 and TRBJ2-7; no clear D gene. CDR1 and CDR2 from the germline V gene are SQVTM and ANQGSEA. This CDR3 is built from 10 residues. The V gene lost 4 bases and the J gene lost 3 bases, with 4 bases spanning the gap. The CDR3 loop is CSVGDYEQYF. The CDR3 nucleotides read TGCAGCGTTGGGGACTACGAGCAGTACTTC.

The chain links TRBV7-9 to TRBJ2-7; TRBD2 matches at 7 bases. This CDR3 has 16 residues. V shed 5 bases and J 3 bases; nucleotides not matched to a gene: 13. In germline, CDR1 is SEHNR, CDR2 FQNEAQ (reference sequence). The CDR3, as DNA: TGTGCCAGCAGCCGGACTGGGCGGGAGCCCCGCTACGAGCAGTACTTC. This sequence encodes CASSRTGREPRYEQYF. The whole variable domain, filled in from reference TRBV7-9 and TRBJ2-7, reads DTGVSQNPRHKITKRGQNVTFRCDPISEHNRLYWYRQTLGQGPEFLTYFQNEAQLEKSRLLSDRFSAERPKGSFSTLEIQRTEQGDSAMYLCASSRTGREPRYEQYFGPGTRLTVT.

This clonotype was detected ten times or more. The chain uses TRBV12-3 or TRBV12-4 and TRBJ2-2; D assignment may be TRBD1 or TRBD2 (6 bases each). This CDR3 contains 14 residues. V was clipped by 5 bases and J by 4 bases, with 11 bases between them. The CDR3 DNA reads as TGTGCCAGCAGTACGGGGGCGAGCACCGGGGAGCTGTTTTTT. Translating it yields CASSTGASTGELFF.